The 3 T cell receptor beta chains below come from one sample, sequenced in a study of identical twins. One entry per CDR3 protein, called by TCRdb with MiXCR from the 5' RACE reads. The sample consists of roughly 480,000 distinct CDR3 sequences, 20% to 30% of them appearing once. The data were also submitted as part of a second study, on T cells expressing NK-cell markers.

Sequenced input: CD4+ T cells sorted from blood. The source of these receptors is a woman under 30 in good health.

Comment on this clonotype: Just one base apart from a much larger clone, this may be a read error. This rearrangement joins TRBV2 to TRBJ2-5; no clear D. The CDR3 extends over 13 amino acids. From germline, CDR1 is SNHLY and CDR2 FYNNEI. The CDR3 region has the DNA TGTGCCAGCAGTGATAACGGTGCAGAGACCCAGCACTTC. Its protein product is CASSDNGAETQHF.

The gene calls are TRBV6-1 and TRBJ2-5; the match to TRBD1 covers 8 bases. Germline CDR1 MNHNS, CDR2 SASEGT. V gave up 4 bases and J gave up 3 bases; unmatched junction bases: 4. The CDR3 extends over 14 amino acids. This CDR3 reads CASSGQGKKETQYF. DNA of the CDR3: TGTGCCAGCAGTGGACAGGGGAAAAAAGAGACCCAGTACTTC.

This clonotype was picked up a small number of times. The CDR3 sequence is CSVGIKGGELFF. The CDR3 nucleotides are TGCAGTGTCGGGATTAAGGGCGGGGAGCTGTTTTTT. The chain uses TRBV20-1 and TRBJ2-2, with D maybe TRBD2 (5 bases). V was trimmed by 7 bases and J by 7 bases, leaving 13 bases between them. CDR1 is DFQATT, CDR2 SNEGSKA, per germline (reference sequence). This CDR3 has 12 amino acids.